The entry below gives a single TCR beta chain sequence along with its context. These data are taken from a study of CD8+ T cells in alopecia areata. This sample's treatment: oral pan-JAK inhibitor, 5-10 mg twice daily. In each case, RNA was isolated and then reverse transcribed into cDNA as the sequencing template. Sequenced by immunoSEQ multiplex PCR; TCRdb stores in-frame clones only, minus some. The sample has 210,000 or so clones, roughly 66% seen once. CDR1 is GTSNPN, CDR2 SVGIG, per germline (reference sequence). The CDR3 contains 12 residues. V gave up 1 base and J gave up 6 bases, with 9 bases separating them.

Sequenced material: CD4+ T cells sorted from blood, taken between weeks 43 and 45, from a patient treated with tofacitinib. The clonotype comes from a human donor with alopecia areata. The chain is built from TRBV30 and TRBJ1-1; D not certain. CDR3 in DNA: TGTGCCTGGAGTGGCGTCGGGGCTGAAGCTTTCTTT. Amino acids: CAWSGVGAEAFF. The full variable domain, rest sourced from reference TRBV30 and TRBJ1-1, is SQTIHQWPATLVQPVGSPLSLECTVEGTSNPNLYWYRQAAGRGLQLLFYSVGIGQISSEVPQNLSASRPQDRQFILSSKKLLLSDSGFYLCAWSGVGAEAFFGQGTRLTVV.